This is a list of T cell receptor beta chains from one sample in a study of cytomegalovirus exposure and HLA in healthy donors. Measured with immunoSEQ multiplex PCR; TCRdb has only the in-frame clones, and not every one. The top ten hold around 2% of the sample, which has 200,000 or so clones, approximately 79% seen once. The sequencing input was PBMCs. The receptor source for this set is a man between 18 and 29 years old in good health and CMV-seronegative. Each CDR3 is given with its conserved first and last residue. Fields, in order: CDR3 DNA, CDR3 protein, clone size, CDR3 length, D gene, J gene, V gene. The D gene is left open where the match is weak. For some rows the clone size is stated as once, few or many, or as a class when expanded; others skip it.

CDR3 DNA: TGTGCCAGCAGTACTCGGACAGACTACAATGAGCAGTTCTTC; CDR3 protein: CASSTRTDYNEQFF; clone size: .; CDR3 length: 14; D gene: .; J gene: TRBJ2-1; V gene: TRBV2
CDR3 DNA: TGTGCCAGCAGCTATGGGACAGCAAATGAGCAGTTCTTC; CDR3 protein: CASSYGTANEQFF; clone size: .; CDR3 length: 13; D gene: TRBD1; J gene: TRBJ2-1; V gene: TRBV6-5
CDR3 DNA: TGTGCCAGCAGCTTCCTCCGGGATTCACCCCTCCACTTT; CDR3 protein: CASSFLRDSPLHF; clone size: .; CDR3 length: 13; D gene: .; J gene: TRBJ1-6; V gene: TRBV13
CDR3 DNA: TGTGCCAGCAGCTTAGAGGACAGTCAATACAATGAGCAGTTCTTC; CDR3 protein: CASSLEDSQYNEQFF; clone size: .; CDR3 length: 15; D gene: .; J gene: TRBJ2-1; V gene: TRBV7-9
CDR3 DNA: TGTGCCTGGGAAACCTCCGGGACAGGGGGCCCTGAAGCTTTCTTT; CDR3 protein: CAWETSGTGGPEAFF; clone size: .; CDR3 length: 15; D gene: TRBD1; J gene: TRBJ1-1; V gene: TRBV30
CDR3 DNA: TGTGCCAGCGGAATCCCGAATTACAGGGATCAAGATCTCAACTATGGCTACACCTTC; CDR3 protein: CASGIPNYRDQDLNYGYTF; clone size: .; CDR3 length: 19; D gene: .; J gene: TRBJ1-2; V gene: TRBV28
CDR3 DNA: TGTGCCAGCAGTAAGCCCAATAAAGGAGGCGGGGAGTTGTTTTTT; CDR3 protein: CASSKPNKGGGELFF; clone size: .; CDR3 length: 15; D gene: .; J gene: TRBJ2-2; V gene: TRBV27
CDR3 DNA: TGTGCCAGTAGTCTTTGGGAGGTGAACACTGAAGCTTTCTTT; CDR3 protein: CASSLWEVNTEAFF; clone size: .; CDR3 length: 14; D gene: .; J gene: TRBJ1-1; V gene: TRBV19
CDR3 DNA: TGTGCCAGCAGCCCCCGACAGGGGGAGAACACTGAAGCTTTCTTT; CDR3 protein: CASSPRQGENTEAFF; clone size: .; CDR3 length: 15; D gene: TRBD1; J gene: TRBJ1-1; V gene: TRBV9
CDR3 DNA: TGTGCCTGGACCGTTCCGACAGCAGTAAATGAAAAACTGTTTTTT; CDR3 protein: CAWTVPTAVNEKLFF; clone size: .; CDR3 length: 15; D gene: .; J gene: TRBJ1-4; V gene: TRBV30
CDR3 DNA: TGTGCCAGCAGCAGGACAGGCTCGAACACTGAAGCTTTCTTT; CDR3 protein: CASSRTGSNTEAFF; clone size: .; CDR3 length: 14; D gene: TRBD1; J gene: TRBJ1-1; V gene: TRBV14
CDR3 DNA: TGTGCCAGCAGCTCCGAGACTAGTTCAGATACGCAGTATTTT; CDR3 protein: CASSSETSSDTQYF; clone size: few; CDR3 length: 14; D gene: .; J gene: TRBJ2-3; V gene: TRBV13
CDR3 DNA: TGTGCCATCAGTGGGCGGCGGGAGGGTAGTACCGGGGAGCTGTTTTTT; CDR3 protein: CAISGRREGSTGELFF; clone size: few; CDR3 length: 16; D gene: TRBD2; J gene: TRBJ2-2; V gene: TRBV10-3
CDR3 DNA: TGTGCCACCGGGACTGTCACGACTAATTCACCCCTCCACTTT; CDR3 protein: CATGTVTTNSPLHF; clone size: once; CDR3 length: 14; D gene: .; J gene: TRBJ1-6; V gene: TRBV10-3
CDR3 DNA: TGTGCCAGCAGCTTGTGGCAGACCTACGAGCAGTACTTC; CDR3 protein: CASSLWQTYEQYF; clone size: .; CDR3 length: 13; D gene: .; J gene: TRBJ2-7; V gene: TRBV7-8
CDR3 DNA: TGTGCCAGCAGTTTATCGGTCCGGGAGGTGATGAACACTGAAGCTTTCTTT; CDR3 protein: CASSLSVREVMNTEAFF; clone size: once; CDR3 length: 17; D gene: .; J gene: TRBJ1-1; V gene: TRBV27
CDR3 DNA: TGTGCCAGCCGCCTCAGGGGGAACACCGGGGAGCTGTTTTTT; CDR3 protein: CASRLRGNTGELFF; clone size: .; CDR3 length: 14; D gene: .; J gene: TRBJ2-2; V gene: TRBV2
CDR3 DNA: TGTGCCAGTAGAAAGAACTTCTACAATGAGCAGTTCTTC; CDR3 protein: CASRKNFYNEQFF; clone size: .; CDR3 length: 13; D gene: .; J gene: TRBJ2-1; V gene: TRBV19
CDR3 DNA: TGTGCCAGCTCACCAGCGACAGGGCTGCACGAGCAGTACTTC; CDR3 protein: CASSPATGLHEQYF; clone size: .; CDR3 length: 14; D gene: TRBD1; J gene: TRBJ2-7; V gene: TRBV18
CDR3 DNA: TGTGCCACCAGCGTCGGACAGGGGAAATCCTACGAGCAGTACTTC; CDR3 protein: CATSVGQGKSYEQYF; clone size: .; CDR3 length: 15; D gene: TRBD1; J gene: TRBJ2-7; V gene: TRBV15
CDR3 DNA: TGTGCCAGTAGTATTTACAATCAGCCCCAGCATTTT; CDR3 protein: CASSIYNQPQHF; clone size: .; CDR3 length: 12; D gene: .; J gene: TRBJ1-5; V gene: TRBV19
CDR3 DNA: TGTGCCAGCAGCTTAACCAGGACGGGAGCCTACGAGCAGTACTTC; CDR3 protein: CASSLTRTGAYEQYF; clone size: few; CDR3 length: 15; D gene: .; J gene: TRBJ2-7; V gene: TRBV7-8
CDR3 DNA: TGCGCCAGCAGCCAATCTCTAGGATACGAGCAGTTCTTC; CDR3 protein: CASSQSLGYEQFF; clone size: .; CDR3 length: 13; D gene: .; J gene: TRBJ2-1; V gene: TRBV4-1
CDR3 DNA: TGTGCCAGCAGCCAGAGACTAGCGGACTACCAAGAGACCCAGTACTTC; CDR3 protein: CASSQRLADYQETQYF; clone size: .; CDR3 length: 16; D gene: TRBD2; J gene: TRBJ2-5; V gene: TRBV5-8
CDR3 DNA: TGTGCCAGCAGCTTAGGTTTAGCGGGGGAAGATATCCACTACGAGCAGTACTTC; CDR3 protein: CASSLGLAGEDIHYEQYF; clone size: .; CDR3 length: 18; D gene: TRBD2; J gene: TRBJ2-7; V gene: TRBV7-2
CDR3 DNA: TGTGCCAGCAGTTACGGGCAGGAGGACACTGAAGCTTTCTTT; CDR3 protein: CASSYGQEDTEAFF; clone size: .; CDR3 length: 14; D gene: .; J gene: TRBJ1-1; V gene: TRBV6-6
CDR3 DNA: TGCGCCAGCAGCTTGGCCTCGACAGGGGAAGAAAAACTGTTTTTT; CDR3 protein: CASSLASTGEEKLFF; clone size: .; CDR3 length: 15; D gene: TRBD1; J gene: TRBJ1-4; V gene: TRBV5-1
CDR3 DNA: TGTGCCAGCAGGCGAACTAGCGGGAGACTTGATGAGCAGTTCTTC; CDR3 protein: CASRRTSGRLDEQFF; clone size: .; CDR3 length: 15; D gene: TRBD2; J gene: TRBJ2-1; V gene: TRBV6-6
CDR3 DNA: TGTGCCAGCAGCCCGGGATACGAGCAGTACTTC; CDR3 protein: CASSPGYEQYF; clone size: once; CDR3 length: 11; D gene: .; J gene: TRBJ2-7; V gene: TRBV9
CDR3 DNA: TGTGCCAGCAGCTTAACTAGCGGGAGCGCTGGGGAGCTGTTTTTT; CDR3 protein: CASSLTSGSAGELFF; clone size: .; CDR3 length: 15; D gene: TRBD2; J gene: TRBJ2-2; V gene: TRBV7-9
CDR3 DNA: TGTGCCTGGAGTCGCAGCGAGGAGACCCAGTACTTC; CDR3 protein: CAWSRSEETQYF; clone size: .; CDR3 length: 12; D gene: .; J gene: TRBJ2-5; V gene: TRBV30
CDR3 DNA: TGTGCCAGCAGCTTACGGTTTCCGGGACTAGCGGGAGAAGATCGTTTTGATGAGCAGTTCTTC; CDR3 protein: CASSLRFPGLAGEDRFDEQFF; clone size: .; CDR3 length: 21; D gene: TRBD2; J gene: TRBJ2-1; V gene: TRBV7-6
CDR3 DNA: TGCGCCAGCAGGAACAGACAGGGGAAGGCTGGAAACACCATATATTTT; CDR3 protein: CASRNRQGKAGNTIYF; clone size: .; CDR3 length: 16; D gene: TRBD1; J gene: TRBJ1-3; V gene: TRBV4-3
CDR3 DNA: TGTGCCAGCAGTCAAAACAGGGGTCAGCCCCAGCATTTT; CDR3 protein: CASSQNRGQPQHF; clone size: .; CDR3 length: 13; D gene: TRBD1; J gene: TRBJ1-5; V gene: TRBV6-1
CDR3 DNA: TGTGCCAGCAGTCAGGACACTAACTATGGCTACACCTTC; CDR3 protein: CASSQDTNYGYTF; clone size: .; CDR3 length: 13; D gene: .; J gene: TRBJ1-2; V gene: TRBV2
CDR3 DNA: TGTGCCAGCAGTGACCCCGCCTCGGTGGGAGGGAAGCGCGAGCAGTACTTC; CDR3 protein: CASSDPASVGGKREQYF; clone size: .; CDR3 length: 17; D gene: TRBD2; J gene: TRBJ2-7; V gene: TRBV6-1
CDR3 DNA: TGCGCCAGCAGCTTGTTCCTCGGGACAGCTAACTACAATGAGCAGTTCTTC; CDR3 protein: CASSLFLGTANYNEQFF; clone size: .; CDR3 length: 17; D gene: TRBD1; J gene: TRBJ2-1; V gene: TRBV5-1
CDR3 DNA: TGTGCCATCAGTGAGTCGACAGATTACGAGCAGTACTTC; CDR3 protein: CAISESTDYEQYF; clone size: .; CDR3 length: 13; D gene: .; J gene: TRBJ2-7; V gene: TRBV10-3
CDR3 DNA: TGCAGTGCTCGAGTCACCTACGAGCAGTACTTC; CDR3 protein: CSARVTYEQYF; clone size: .; CDR3 length: 11; D gene: .; J gene: TRBJ2-7; V gene: TRBV20-1
CDR3 DNA: TGTGCCAGCAGCTTAGATCTTTCGGTCTACGAGCAGTACTTC; CDR3 protein: CASSLDLSVYEQYF; clone size: .; CDR3 length: 14; D gene: .; J gene: TRBJ2-7; V gene: TRBV7-2
CDR3 DNA: TGTGCCAGCAGTCCCCCAGGACTGACCGAAATGAACACTGAAGCTTTCTTT; CDR3 protein: CASSPPGLTEMNTEAFF; clone size: .; CDR3 length: 17; D gene: .; J gene: TRBJ1-1; V gene: TRBV27
CDR3 DNA: TGTGCCACCAGCAGTTCAGGGAACACTGAAGCTTTCTTT; CDR3 protein: CATSSSGNTEAFF; clone size: .; CDR3 length: 13; D gene: .; J gene: TRBJ1-1; V gene: TRBV15
CDR3 DNA: TGTGCCAGCAGCCAAGACCCTGCGGGAGAAGTGTCCTACGAGCAGTACTTC; CDR3 protein: CASSQDPAGEVSYEQYF; clone size: .; CDR3 length: 17; D gene: TRBD2; J gene: TRBJ2-7; V gene: TRBV5-4
CDR3 DNA: TGTGCCAGCAGCCGGACAGGGGCTACCAACACCGGGGAGCTGTTTTTT; CDR3 protein: CASSRTGATNTGELFF; clone size: .; CDR3 length: 16; D gene: TRBD1; J gene: TRBJ2-2; V gene: TRBV7-9
CDR3 DNA: TGTGCCAGCGTGGGGGGTTTTGCGTCTAGCACAGATACGCAGTATTTT; CDR3 protein: CASVGGFASSTDTQYF; clone size: .; CDR3 length: 16; D gene: .; J gene: TRBJ2-3; V gene: TRBV27
CDR3 DNA: TGTGCCAGCAGCTTTGACCAGGGGGCGGCAGAAAAACTGTTTTTT; CDR3 protein: CASSFDQGAAEKLFF; clone size: .; CDR3 length: 15; D gene: TRBD1; J gene: TRBJ1-4; V gene: TRBV5-4
CDR3 DNA: TGTGCCAGCAGATTGGTCAGGGGGCTGGGCTATGGCTACACCTTC; CDR3 protein: CASRLVRGLGYGYTF; clone size: .; CDR3 length: 15; D gene: TRBD1; J gene: TRBJ1-2; V gene: TRBV28
CDR3 DNA: TGTGCCAGCAGTCCTTCCCTAGCCAAAAACATTCAGTACTTC; CDR3 protein: CASSPSLAKNIQYF; clone size: few; CDR3 length: 14; D gene: .; J gene: TRBJ2-4; V gene: TRBV6-5
CDR3 DNA: TGTGCCAGCAGCACAGGGTCAGGGAACACTGAAGCTTTCTTT; CDR3 protein: CASSTGSGNTEAFF; clone size: .; CDR3 length: 14; D gene: .; J gene: TRBJ1-1; V gene: TRBV27
CDR3 DNA: TGTGCCAGCAGACACCGGGACAGCCGTCTGTACGAGCAGTACTTC; CDR3 protein: CASRHRDSRLYEQYF; clone size: .; CDR3 length: 15; D gene: TRBD1; J gene: TRBJ2-7; V gene: TRBV11-3
CDR3 DNA: TGTGCCAGCAGCAAGTTTGTCGATGGGCTCATCGAGCCCTACGAGCAGTACTTC; CDR3 protein: CASSKFVDGLIEPYEQYF; clone size: .; CDR3 length: 18; D gene: .; J gene: TRBJ2-7; V gene: TRBV21-1
CDR3 DNA: TGTGCCAGCAGTCGCGACCCAGGAAGCGGGAGTATCGATGAGCAGTTCTTC; CDR3 protein: CASSRDPGSGSIDEQFF; clone size: .; CDR3 length: 17; D gene: TRBD2; J gene: TRBJ2-1; V gene: TRBV13
CDR3 DNA: TGTGCCAGCAGCTTCATTAGCGGGGGGCTCGACGAGCAGTACTTC; CDR3 protein: CASSFISGGLDEQYF; clone size: .; CDR3 length: 15; D gene: TRBD2; J gene: TRBJ2-7; V gene: TRBV7-2
CDR3 DNA: TGTGCCAGCAGCAATGGACAGGGGGCGCCTAACTATGGCTACACCTTC; CDR3 protein: CASSNGQGAPNYGYTF; clone size: .; CDR3 length: 16; D gene: .; J gene: TRBJ1-2; V gene: TRBV21-1
CDR3 DNA: TGCAGTGCTAGATCTAACAATGAGCAGTTCTTC; CDR3 protein: CSARSNNEQFF; clone size: .; CDR3 length: 11; D gene: .; J gene: TRBJ2-1; V gene: TRBV20-1